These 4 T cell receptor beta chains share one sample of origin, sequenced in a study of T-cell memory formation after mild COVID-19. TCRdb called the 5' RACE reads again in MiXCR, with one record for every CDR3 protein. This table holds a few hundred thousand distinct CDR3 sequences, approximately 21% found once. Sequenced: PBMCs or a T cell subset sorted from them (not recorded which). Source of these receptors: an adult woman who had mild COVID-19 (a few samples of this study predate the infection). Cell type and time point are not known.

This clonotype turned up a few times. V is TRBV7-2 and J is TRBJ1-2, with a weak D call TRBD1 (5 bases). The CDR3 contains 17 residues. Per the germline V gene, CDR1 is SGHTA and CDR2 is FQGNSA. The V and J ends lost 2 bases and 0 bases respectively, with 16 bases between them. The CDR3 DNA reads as TGTGCCAGCAGCTTATTTGACAGTTCGGCCTCTAACTATGGCTACACCTTC. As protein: CASSLFDSSASNYGYTF.

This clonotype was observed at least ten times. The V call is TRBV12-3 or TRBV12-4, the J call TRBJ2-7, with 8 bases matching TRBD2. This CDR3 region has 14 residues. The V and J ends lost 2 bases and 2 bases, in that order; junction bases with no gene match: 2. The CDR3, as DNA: TGTGCCAGCAGTTTAAACGGGGGGGCCTACGAGCAGTACTTC. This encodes CASSLNGGAYEQYF.

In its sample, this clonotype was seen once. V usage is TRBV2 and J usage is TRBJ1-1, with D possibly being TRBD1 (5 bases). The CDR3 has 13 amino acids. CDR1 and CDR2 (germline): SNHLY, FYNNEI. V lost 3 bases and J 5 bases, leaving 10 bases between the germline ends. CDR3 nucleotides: TGTGCCAGCAGTGACAATTGGGGGACTGAAGCTTTCTTT. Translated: CASSDNWGTEAFF.

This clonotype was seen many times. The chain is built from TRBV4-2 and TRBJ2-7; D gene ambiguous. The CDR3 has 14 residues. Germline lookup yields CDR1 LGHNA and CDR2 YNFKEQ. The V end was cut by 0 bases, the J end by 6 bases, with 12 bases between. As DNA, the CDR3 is TGTGCCAGCAGCCAAGAGATGCTTCTGGGCGAGCAGTACTTC. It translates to CASSQEMLLGEQYF.